This TCR beta chain appears in the sequencing data of a study of blood T cell repertoires in COVID-19. Study as a whole: The United States, Italy and Spain provided the acute and convalescent COVID-19 samples. Sources were T cells, B-cell-depleted T cells, or PBMCs; the material itself was cDNA or gDNA.

The authors' processing: Amplification with reference gene primers provided the estimates of nucleated cell counts. Profiling relied on immunoSEQ multiplex PCR, and the TCRdb table lists in-frame clones only, not all of them. That table furnishes V, J and clone size, whereas the DNA furnished D and trimming. This table has 280,000 or so clones, approximately 84% appearing once. Per the germline V gene, CDR1 is SEHNR and CDR2 is FQNEAQ (reference sequence). This CDR3 has 12 amino acids. The V and J ends lost 6 bases and 7 bases respectively, with 9 bases between them. This clone appeared once. The rearrangement uses TRBV7-9 and TRBJ1-4, with TRBD1 as a possible D gene (5 bases). The source is a woman aged 30 to 39 who had recovered from COVID-19. The material sequenced was peripheral blood. CDR3 protein: CASRGEGEKLFF. Here the CDR3 DNA reads TGTGCCAGCAGAGGGGAGGGTGAAAAACTGTTTTTT.